Below, 20 T cell receptor beta chains from the same sample are listed, as sequenced in a study of cytomegalovirus exposure and HLA in healthy donors. In the PCR, 60 Vbeta and 13 Jbeta primers were used. Assay: immunoSEQ multiplex PCR; the TCRdb copy retains only in-frame clones and omits some. The sample shows about 140,000 clones, around 80% of them seen only once. Sample: PBMCs. These receptors came from a man aged 35-49 years in good health and CMV-seropositive.

This clone was seen just once. The rearrangement uses TRBV7-9 and TRBJ2-1; 7 nucleotides line up with TRBD2. There are 15 residues in the CDR3. Germline CDR1 and CDR2: SEHNR and FQNEAQ (reference sequence). Losses at the gene ends were 8 bases for V and 2 bases for J; bases not matched to a gene: 9. Here the CDR3 DNA reads TGTGCCAGCGTACGAGCGGGGATTACCTACAATGAGCAGTTCTTC. It translates to CASVRAGITYNEQFF.

The chain recombines TRBV19 with TRBJ2-3; 11 bases align to TRBD2. The CDR3 length is 15 residues. With V trimmed by 7 bases and J by 6 bases, 9 bases remained unmatched. Per the germline V gene, CDR1 is LNHDA and CDR2 is SQIVND (reference sequence). The CDR3 DNA follows: TGTGCCAGTAATCCCACTAGCGGGGGACGCGATACGCAGTATTTT. This encodes CASNPTSGGRDTQYF.

This clone was picked up a small number of times. The chain combines TRBV29-1 with TRBJ2-7, with 7 positions matching TRBD1. The CDR3 loop spans 11 amino acids. J lost 6 bases, V lost 6 bases, and 5 bases had no gene match. Per germline, CDR1 SQVTM and CDR2 ANQGSEA. The CDR3 sequence is CSVATGFEQYF. Written as DNA, the CDR3 is TGCAGCGTCGCGACAGGGTTCGAGCAGTACTTC.

The chain has TRBV7-2 and TRBJ1-4; D remains ambiguous. V gave up 0 bases and J gave up 5 bases, with 16 bases separating them. The CDR3 length is 17 residues. Germline V gives CDR1 SGHTA, CDR2 FQGNSA. The CDR3, as DNA: TGTGCCAGCAGCTTAGCACGGTCTTTACAGCCGAATGAAAAACTGTTTTTT. Translating it yields CASSLARSLQPNEKLFF. The whole variable domain, remainder taken from reference TRBV7-2 and TRBJ1-4, is GAGVSQSPSNKVTEKGKDVELRCDPISGHTALYWYRQSLGQGLEFLIYFQGNSAPDKSGLPSDRFSAERTGGSVSTLTIQRTQQEDSAVYLCASSLARSLQPNEKLFFGSGTQLSVL.

The chain employs TRBV10-1 and TRBJ2-3; 7 bases match TRBD1. From germline, CDR1 is WNHNN and CDR2 SYGVQD (reference sequence). The CDR3 contains 12 residues. V gave up 6 bases and J gave up 6 bases; unmatched junction bases: 3. CDR3 nucleotide sequence: TGCGCCAGCAGCCTCAGGGGGGATACGCAGTATTTT. Translation gives CASSLRGDTQYF.

This chain connects TRBV10-1 to TRBJ2-3, with D perhaps matching TRBD1 (5 bases). V lost 0 bases to trimming and J lost 6 bases, with 10 bases between them. The CDR3 contains 14 residues. CDR1 WNHNN and CDR2 SYGVQD come from the germline V gene (reference sequence). CDR3 in DNA: TGCGCCAGCAGTGAGTCTGGGGCCTCGGATACGCAGTATTTT. This translates into CASSESGASDTQYF.

This clone has only one observation. The V call is TRBV5-1, the J call TRBJ1-4; 10 nucleotides agree with TRBD1. The CDR3 spans 17 residues. Looked up from germline, CDR1 is SGHRS and CDR2 is YFSETQ. The V gene end was trimmed by 4 bases and the J gene end by 6 bases; junction bases not matched to a gene: 12. The CDR3 DNA sequence: TGCGCCAGCAGCGCCGGGACAGGGGTTTTCATCCATGAAAAACTGTTTTTT. Its translation: CASSAGTGVFIHEKLFF.

The chain links TRBV19 to TRBJ2-3, with a tentative D call TRBD2 (6 bases). CDR1 LNHDA and CDR2 SQIVND come from the germline V gene (reference sequence). The CDR3 contains 16 residues. V was shortened by 2 bases and J by 5 bases, with 17 bases between the two germline ends. CDR3 DNA sequence: TGTGCCAGTAGTATACCGGGAGAAGGAGTAGAAGATACGCAGTATTTT. Its translation is CASSIPGEGVEDTQYF.

This chain uses TRBV5-1 with TRBJ2-1; TRBD2 matches 11 bases. The CDR3 contains 20 residues. In germline, CDR1 is SGHRS, CDR2 YFSETQ. V shed 4 bases, J shed 4 bases, and the junction held 19 bases outside the gene matches. The CDR3 protein is CASSLAGLAENLGRYNEQFF. CDR3 in DNA: TGCGCCAGCAGCCTGGCGGGACTAGCGGAAAATCTCGGGAGATACAATGAGCAGTTCTTC.

The rearrangement uses TRBV5-4 and TRBJ1-1; D possibly corresponds to TRBD1 (5 bases). V was clipped by 5 bases and J by 3 bases, with 14 bases between them. CDR3 length equals 14 residues. CDR1 and CDR2 from the germline V gene are SGHNT and YYREEE (reference sequence). CDR3 bases: TGTGCCAGCAGGAAGTCAGGGTCCCACACTGAAGCTTTCTTT. Translation: CASRKSGSHTEAFF.

The rearrangement uses TRBV6-6 and TRBJ1-4; TRBD1 matches at 9 bases. J lost 1 base, V lost 6 bases, and 6 bases had no gene match. CDR1 MNHNY and CDR2 SVGAGI come from the germline V gene (reference sequence). This CDR3 has 16 residues. For the CDR3, the DNA is TGTGCCAGCAGGCGACAGGGGGTGCAAACTAATGAAAAACTGTTTTTT. This codes for CASRRQGVQTNEKLFF.

This sequence joins TRBV19 and TRBJ1-2; a possible D gene is TRBD1 (5 bases). Germline V gene lookup returns CDR1 LNHDA and CDR2 SQIVND (reference sequence). V shed 1 base and J shed 4 bases, with 10 bases lying between them. The CDR3 is 14 amino acids. CDR3 nucleotide sequence: TGTGCCAGTAGTATAGGGGCGACAGCCTATGGCTACACCTTC. Protein sequence: CASSIGATAYGYTF. Full variable domain (remainder filled in from reference TRBV19 and TRBJ1-2): DGGITQSPKYLFRKEGQNVTLSCEQNLNHDAMYWYRQDPGQGLRLIYYSQIVNDFQKGDIAEGYSVSREKKESFPLTVTSAQKNPTAFYLCASSIGATAYGYTFGSGTRLTVV.

This chain links TRBV29-1 with TRBJ1-2; 7 bases are a match to TRBD1. Germline V CDR1 and CDR2: SQVTM, ANQGSEA. The ends lost 6 bases at V and 8 bases at J; junction bases unmatched: 12. This CDR3 has 13 residues. CDR3 sequence: CSVTEKGAGGYTF. Written as DNA, the CDR3 is TGCAGCGTGACCGAGAAGGGGGCAGGAGGCTACACCTTC.

This clone was counted between two and nine times. The chain combines TRBV5-1 with TRBJ1-2, with 7 positions matching TRBD1. With V trimmed by 8 bases and J by 0 bases, 4 bases remained unmatched. The CDR3 length is 13 residues. In germline, CDR1 is SGHRS, CDR2 YFSETQ. Here the CDR3 DNA reads TGCGCCAGGACGGGACAGTCTAACTATGGCTACACCTTC. It encodes CARTGQSNYGYTF. The whole variable domain, filled in from reference TRBV5-1 and TRBJ1-2, reads KAGVTQTPRYLIKTRGQQVTLSCSPISGHRSVSWYQQTPGQGLQFLFEYFSETQRNKGNFPGRFSGRQFSNSRSEMNVSTLELGDSALYLCARTGQSNYGYTFGSGTRLTVV.

A word on this clone: The junction shows a germline mismatch at one end, possibly a read error. V usage is TRBV13 and J usage is TRBJ2-7, with D perhaps matching TRBD1 (6 bases). Germline V gene lookup returns CDR1 PRHDT and CDR2 FYEKMQ (reference sequence). The CDR3 has 13 amino acids. CDR3 residues: CASATGRSHEQYF. CDR3 coding DNA: TGTGCCAGCGCAACAGGGCGCTCCCACGAGCAGTACTTC.

This sequence joins TRBV28 and TRBJ2-7; D possibly corresponds to TRBD2 (5 bases). Germline loops: CDR1 MDHEN, CDR2 SYDVKM. V lost 2 bases, J lost 6 bases, and 8 bases lay in between. The length of the CDR3 is 12 residues. This CDR3 reads CASSLRGFEQYF. DNA of the CDR3: TGTGCCAGCAGTTTAAGAGGGTTCGAGCAGTACTTC.

This clone has just a few counts. Other DNA sequences in this specimen translate into the identical CDR3. The V and J genes are TRBV9 and TRBJ1-6; 11 nucleotides agree with TRBD1. Trimming at V came to 0 bases and at J to 7 bases, leaving 3 bases not matched to a gene. Germline CDR1 and CDR2: SGDLS and YYNGEE. The length of the CDR3 is 16 residues. CDR3 loop: CASSVEGTGGNSPLHF. The DNA for the CDR3 is TGTGCCAGCAGCGTAGAAGGGACAGGGGGGAATTCACCCCTCCACTTT.

This clone occurred once. The chain has TRBV12-2 and TRBJ2-3; the listed D gene, TRBD2, was not tested against the DNA. TRBV12-2 counts as a pseudogene. The CDR3 covers 19 residues. The chain's CDR3 is CASRLSGTSGRLGTDTQYF. In DNA, the CDR3 is TGTGCAAGTCGCTTAAGCGGGACTAGCGGGAGACTTGGGACAGATACGCAGTATTTT.

CDR3 coding DNA: TGCGCCAGCAGCCCACTAGCGGGGAAAGAGACCCAGTACTTC. Its translation: CASSPLAGKETQYF. The chain has TRBV5-1 and TRBJ2-5, with 10 bases lining up with TRBD2. V shed 4 bases, J shed 3 bases, and the junction held 3 bases outside the gene matches. This CDR3 is built from 14 residues. Germline V gene lookup returns CDR1 SGHRS and CDR2 YFSETQ.

The chain couples TRBV5-6 to TRBJ2-5; D unresolved. The CDR3 is 13 amino acids. The V and J ends lost 4 bases and 5 bases respectively, with 12 bases between them. Germline CDR1 reads SGHDT; CDR2 reads YYEEEE. CDR3 amino acids: CASSDSADETQYF. For the CDR3, the DNA is TGTGCCAGCAGCGACTCTGCAGACGAGACCCAGTACTTC.